These 7 T cell receptor beta chains were sequenced from one sample in a study of shared clonotypes between healthy human individuals. The protocol was immunoSEQ multiplex PCR, while the TCRdb copy is restricted to in-frame clones and leaves out a portion. Here the sample spans about 2.2 million clones, roughly 91% being singletons. The naive CD8 population came from CD45RO-negative cells selected for CCR7, without terminally differentiated effector memory CD45RA+ cells. The sequencing sample was made of naive CD8+ T cells from PBMCs. Every receptor here comes from a man aged 18 to 30 in good health. Some clones in this sample may be carry-over from other donors' samples.

This chain joins TRBV9 and TRBJ2-1; D not resolved. Germline values: CDR1 SGDLS, CDR2 YYNGEE. Trimming removed 0 bases from V and 4 bases from J, with 14 bases in between. The CDR3 extends over 16 amino acids. This chain's CDR3 is CASSVVGIPQYNEQFF. CDR3 DNA sequence: TGTGCCAGCAGCGTAGTTGGGATCCCCCAATACAATGAGCAGTTCTTC.

The table lists this clone with a count of one. The chain carries TRBV7-9 and TRBJ2-1; TRBD1 matches at 9 bases. The V segment lost 5 bases and the J segment 10 bases; nucleotides outside the gene matches: 12. The CDR3 consists of 15 residues. Germline V gene sequence: CDR1 SEHNR, CDR2 FQNEAQ (reference sequence). CDR3 DNA: TGTGCCAGCAGCCCTCCGGGACAGGGACGGGGAGAGCAGTTCTTC. Residues: CASSPPGQGRGEQFF.

This clone has just one count. This rearrangement joins TRBV28 to TRBJ2-7; 8 bases agree with TRBD2. Germline-derived CDR1 and CDR2 are MDHEN and SYDVKM. The V gene end was trimmed by 5 bases and the J gene end by 6 bases; junction bases not matched to a gene: 9. CDR3 length: 14 amino acids. CDR3 nucleotides: TGTGCCAGCAGTCTAACGGGAGGGATAAGCGAGCAGTACTTC. It codes for CASSLTGGISEQYF.

The chain employs TRBV29-1 and TRBJ2-5; 7 bases agree with TRBD2. V was pared by 4 bases and J by 1 base, with 15 bases of the junction left unmatched. The CDR3 contains 17 residues. Germline V gene lookup returns CDR1 SQVTM and CDR2 ANQGSEA. In nucleotides, the CDR3 is TGCAGCGTTGGTTCGCCTAGCGGCAATGACTTCCAAGAGACCCAGTACTTC. Translating it yields CSVGSPSGNDFQETQYF.

The genes are TRBV29-1 and TRBJ2-1; the D gene is possibly TRBD2 (5 bases). The CDR3 runs 13 residues. Trimming shortened V by 4 bases and J by 5 bases, and 12 bases separated the two germline ends. Germline CDR1 SQVTM, CDR2 ANQGSEA. In DNA, the CDR3 is TGCAGCGTTGGGACTGCCTTACACAATGAGCAGTTCTTC. Residues: CSVGTALHNEQFF.

On this clone: Other nucleotide sequences in the sample specify the same CDR3. The rearrangement uses TRBV20-1 and TRBJ2-7; D is ambiguous. The CDR3 consists of 9 residues. V was pared by 6 bases and J by 3 bases, with 3 bases between. Germline values: CDR1 DFQATT, CDR2 SNEGSKA (reference sequence). The CDR3 nucleotides are TGCAGTGCCGGCTACGAGCAGTACTTC. Translation gives CSAGYEQYF.

This clone was detected a few times. The V call is TRBV7-8, the J call TRBJ1-1; unclear D gene. CDR1 and CDR2 from the germline V gene are SGHVS and FQNEAQ. The CDR3 totals 13 residues. Between the trimmed V and J ends, which lost 1 base and 1 base, there was a span of 4 bases. CDR3 amino acids: CASSLDTNTEAFF. Written as DNA, the CDR3 is TGTGCCAGCAGCTTAGATACGAACACTGAAGCTTTCTTT.